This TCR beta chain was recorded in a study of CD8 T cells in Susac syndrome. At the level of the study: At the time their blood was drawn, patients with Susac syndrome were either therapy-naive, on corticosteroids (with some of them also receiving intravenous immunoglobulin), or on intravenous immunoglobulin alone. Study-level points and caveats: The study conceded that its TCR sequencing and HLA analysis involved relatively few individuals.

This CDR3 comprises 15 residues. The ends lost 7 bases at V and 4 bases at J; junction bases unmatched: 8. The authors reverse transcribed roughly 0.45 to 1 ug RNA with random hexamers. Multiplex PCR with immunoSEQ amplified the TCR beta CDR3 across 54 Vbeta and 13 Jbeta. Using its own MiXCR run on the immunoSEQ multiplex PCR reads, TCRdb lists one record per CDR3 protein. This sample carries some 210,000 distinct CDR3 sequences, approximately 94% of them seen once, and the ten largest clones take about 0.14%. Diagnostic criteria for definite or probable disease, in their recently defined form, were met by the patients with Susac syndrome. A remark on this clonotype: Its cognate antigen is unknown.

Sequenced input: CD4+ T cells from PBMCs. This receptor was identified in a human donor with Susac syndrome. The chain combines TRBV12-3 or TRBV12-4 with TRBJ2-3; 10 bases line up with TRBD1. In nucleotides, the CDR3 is TGTGCCAGCATCTTCACCGGGACAGGGGCAGATACGCAGTATTTT. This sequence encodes CASIFTGTGADTQYF.